This T cell receptor beta chain came from a study of T-cell memory formation after mild COVID-19 (dated by TCRdb to about 2021). Study-level background: TCR sequence clusters from the two donors were largely donor specific. The cohort was made up of two young adult volunteers, one female and one male, who were previously healthy. Longitudinal TCRalpha and TCRbeta repertoire sequencing tracked T-cell clones expanding and contracting after mild COVID-19 in a couple of donors. The full study reports these points: Balanced CD4/CD8 phenotypes were observed for clones contracting from day 15 to 85, whereas a bias towards CD4+ was observed for a second wave of clones expanding from day 15 to 37. SARS-CoV-2 specificity was not confirmed for the second-wave clones peaking on day 37. Only two mild cases were covered in the study, and larger cohorts including severe cases with pre-infection samples were considered necessary. Contracting CD4+ clones were located mainly in the CM and EM memory subsets, whereas CD8+ clones were found to be enriched in EMRA. Some responding clones were detected in pre-infection memory, suggesting pre-existing cross-reactive memory T cells joined the SARS-CoV-2 response.

The CDR3 measures 15 amino acids from cysteine to phenylalanine. Of all the DNA, just the CDR3 is kept, 45 bases in frame from base 1. At the junction V is shortened by 0 bases and J by 3 bases, with 10 bases in between. For CDR1 and CDR2, the germline V gene lists MGHRA and YSYEKL. This clonotype occurred many times. Its antigen has not been determined. There are no base qualities to consult, and no much larger clone falls within one base. TCRdb names Illumina NovaSeq 6000 as the instrument used. cDNA libraries for TCRalpha and TCRbeta were prepared by 5'RACE using constant-segment primers, with sample barcodes and unique molecular identifiers added. RNA was extracted from every sample with Trizol reagent. The libraries were amplified in two PCR steps, and the second step added a second sample barcode and Illumina TruSeq adapters. Sequencing of the libraries was done on an Illumina NovaSeq, producing 2 x 150 bp paired-end reads. The authors' pipeline ran thus. With migec v1.2.7, reads were demultiplexed and then collapsed into UMI-guided consensus sequences. Using mixcr v2.1.11, the UMI consensuses were aligned to TRA and TRB V and J templates and assembled into clonotypes. A clonotype was counted as expanded or contracted only if both edgeR and NoisET called the change significant, with noise models trained on biological replicates. For edgeR calls, the cutoffs were a false discovery rate-adjusted p below 0.01 and a log2 fold-change threshold of 1. As an exploratory analysis of dynamics, max-normalized trajectories of the 1000 most abundant clonotypes were examined by PCA with hierarchical clustering. Separately sequenced CD4+ and CD8+ repertoires were used to assign the CD4 or CD8 phenotype of responding clones. The public reads were reprocessed in TCRdb via fastp at Q25 and MiXCR, keeping in-frame beta chains. Rows matching on CDR3 protein sequence are summarized as one entry with the most common DNA and genes. TCRdb's processing, not the authors' own work, is the source of the V and J calls. The sample has 150,000 to 200,000 distinct CDR3 sequences on record, roughly 15% of them singletons. The ten top clones hold roughly 14% of the sample.

Ficoll-Paque density gradient centrifugation was used to isolate PBMCs. The sequenced material came from PBMCs or a T cell subset sorted from them (not recorded which). This sequence uses TRBV4-1 and TRBJ2-3; tentative D gene TRBD2, with 6 bases matching. The source of this sequence is an adult woman who had mild COVID-19 (a few samples of this study predate the infection). The sample titles of this study are shuffled in the database, so cell type and time point are left out; the donor was told from shared clones. The nucleotides read TGCGCCAGCAGCCAAGAGGTGGGGAGGACAGATACGCAGTATTTT. Its coded protein is CASSQEVGRTDTQYF.